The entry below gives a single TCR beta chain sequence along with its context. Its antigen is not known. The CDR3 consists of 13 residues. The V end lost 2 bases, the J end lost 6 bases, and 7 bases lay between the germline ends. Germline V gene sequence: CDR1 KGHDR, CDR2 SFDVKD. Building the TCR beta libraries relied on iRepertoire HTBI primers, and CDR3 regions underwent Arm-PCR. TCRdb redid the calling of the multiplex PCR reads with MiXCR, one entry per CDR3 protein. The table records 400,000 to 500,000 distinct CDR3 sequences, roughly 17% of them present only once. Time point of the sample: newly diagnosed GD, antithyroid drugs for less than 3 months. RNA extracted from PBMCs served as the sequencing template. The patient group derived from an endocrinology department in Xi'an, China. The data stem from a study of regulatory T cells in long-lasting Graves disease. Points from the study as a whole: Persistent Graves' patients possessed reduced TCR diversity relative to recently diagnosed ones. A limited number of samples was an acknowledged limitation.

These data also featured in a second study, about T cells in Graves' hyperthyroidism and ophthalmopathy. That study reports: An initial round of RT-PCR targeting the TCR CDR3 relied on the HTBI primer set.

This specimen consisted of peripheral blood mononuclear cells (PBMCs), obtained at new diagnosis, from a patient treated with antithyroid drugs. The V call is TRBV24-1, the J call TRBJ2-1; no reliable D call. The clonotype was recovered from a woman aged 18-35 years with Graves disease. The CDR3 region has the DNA TGTGCCACCAGTGATTCGGACCCCAATGAGCAGTTCTTC. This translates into CATSDSDPNEQFF.